The next 30 T cell receptor beta chains were all read from a single sample in a study of CD8+ T cells in alopecia areata. It was cDNA, reverse transcribed from extracted RNA, that served as the sequencing template. The assay was immunoSEQ multiplex PCR, and TCRdb's table has in-frame clones only and misses some. The table includes about 130,000 clones, 45% to 60% detected once. Described treatment: oral pan-JAK inhibitor, 5-10 mg twice daily. This material consisted of CD8+ T cells sorted from blood, taken at week 4, from a patient treated with tofacitinib. Every receptor here comes from a human donor with alopecia areata.

The V call is TRBV4-1, the J call TRBJ1-2; D is perhaps TRBD1 (5 bases). CDR3 length: 17 residues. Germline values: CDR1 MGHRA, CDR2 YSYEKL. Trimming shortened V by 0 bases and J by 1 base, and 15 bases separated the two germline ends. The CDR3 bases are TGCGCCAGCAGCCAAGATAAGAAACGGGGCCTTAACTATGGCTACACCTTC. Its translation: CASSQDKKRGLNYGYTF.

The rearrangement links TRBV29-1 to TRBJ2-7; D not certain. V lost 3 bases, J lost 2 bases, and 8 bases lay in between. The germline gives CDR1 SQVTM, CDR2 ANQGSEA. CDR3 length equals 12 residues. For the CDR3, the DNA is TGCAGCGTTGAGGCCCCAACCTACGAGCAGTACTTC. It encodes CSVEAPTYEQYF.

The chain employs TRBV11-2 and TRBJ2-7; D unclear. This CDR3 region has 8 residues. The germline gives CDR1 SGHAT, CDR2 FQNNGV. Trimming took 11 bases from V and 3 from J, leaving 2 bases between them. The DNA for the CDR3 is TGTGCCCTCTACGAGCAGTACTTC. Its translation is CALYEQYF. Together with reference TRBV11-2 and TRBJ2-7, the CDR3 gives the full variable domain: EAGVAQSPRYKIIEKRQSVAFWCNPISGHATLYWYQQILGQGPKLLIQFQNNGVVDDSQLPKDRFSAERLKGVDSTLKIQPAKLEDSAVYLCALYEQYFGPGTRLTVT.

The table lists this clone with a few counts. The chain combines TRBV18 with TRBJ1-1; no definite D call. V was trimmed by 0 bases and J by 2 bases, leaving 4 bases between them. Germline CDR1 reads KGHSH; CDR2 reads LQKENI. This CDR3 has 13 amino acids. The DNA for the CDR3 is TGTGCCAGCTCACCACCACATAACACTGAAGCTTTCTTT. Translating gives CASSPPHNTEAFF.

Only a few counts were recorded for this clone. The V gene is TRBV7-8, the J gene TRBJ2-7; possible D gene TRBD2, 6 bases. This CDR3 spans 13 amino acids. Trimming removed 5 bases from V and 5 bases from J, with 13 bases in between. Per germline, CDR1 SGHVS and CDR2 FQNEAQ. The CDR3 sequence: CASSPEGPDEQYF. The CDR3, as DNA: TGTGCCAGCAGCCCGGAGGGTCCGGACGAGCAGTACTTC.

This sequence joins TRBV29-1 and TRBJ2-2; 7 bases map to TRBD2. Germline trimming cut 4 bases from V and 3 bases from J; bases unmatched to any gene: 11. Germline CDR1 and CDR2: SQVTM and ANQGSEA. The CDR3 sequence is 16 residues long. Here the CDR3 reads CSVAGTKRGDTGELFF. The CDR3, as DNA: TGCAGCGTTGCGGGGACTAAACGGGGGGACACCGGGGAGCTGTTTTTT.

This clone was detected only a few times. The chain recombines TRBV29-1 with TRBJ1-1; D is perhaps TRBD1 (6 bases). CDR1 is SQVTM, CDR2 ANQGSEA, per germline. CDR3 size: 15 residues. With 4 bases removed from V and 4 bases from J, the gap between germline ends came to 19 bases. The CDR3 reads CSVGEGDRRVTEAFF. CDR3 coding DNA: TGCAGCGTTGGAGAGGGGGACCGACGAGTCACTGAAGCTTTCTTT.

This clone was seen at least ten times. This chain connects TRBV13 to TRBJ1-4; no firm D call. The length of the CDR3 is 14 residues. The germline gives CDR1 PRHDT, CDR2 FYEKMQ (reference sequence). Trimming left V 7 bases short and J 5 bases short, with 14 bases between. CDR3 DNA sequence: TGTGCCAGCAACGTGGCGGATGGGAATGAAAAACTGTTTTTT. This sequence encodes CASNVADGNEKLFF.

This clone was counted a few times. This sequence joins TRBV30 and TRBJ2-1, with TRBD2 as a possible D gene (5 bases). Germline lookup yields CDR1 GTSNPN and CDR2 SVGIG (reference sequence). There are 14 residues in the CDR3. The ends were cut back, 5 bases at V and 0 bases at J, with 11 bases in the middle. In nucleotides, the CDR3 is TGTGCCTGGGGGTGGGAGAACTCCTACAATGAGCAGTTCTTC. This gives the protein CAWGWENSYNEQFF.

The V gene is TRBV27, the J gene TRBJ2-2; D uncertain. V dropped 3 bases and J dropped 5 bases, with 7 bases sitting between them. Germline assignment: CDR1 MNHEY and CDR2 SMNVEV (reference sequence). This CDR3 region has 13 residues. CDR3 amino acids: CASSLGMTGELFF. Here the CDR3 DNA reads TGTGCCAGCAGTTTGGGAATGACCGGGGAGCTGTTTTTT.

This clone was counted only a few times. The chain links TRBV29-1 to TRBJ2-1; 10 bases match TRBD2. CDR3 length equals 15 residues. V was pared by 2 bases and J by 7 bases, with 8 bases of the junction left unmatched. Per the germline V gene, CDR1 is SQVTM and CDR2 is ANQGSEA. The CDR3 loop reads CSVETVASGGNEQFF. The DNA for the CDR3 is TGCAGCGTTGAAACCGTGGCTAGCGGGGGAAATGAGCAGTTCTTC.

This clone was counted ten times or more. The rearrangement uses TRBV14 and TRBJ2-1; 9 bases align to TRBD1. After removal of 3 bases from V and 9 bases from J, the junction contained 3 bases not matched to a gene. CDR3 length: 13 residues. Per germline, CDR1 SGHDN and CDR2 FVKESK. The CDR3 region is CASSQNRGLEQFF. In DNA, the CDR3 is TGTGCCAGCAGCCAGAACAGGGGGCTTGAGCAGTTCTTC.

In its sample, this clone was seen a few times. The V and J genes are TRBV29-1 and TRBJ2-1; 10 nucleotides match TRBD1. With 4 bases clipped from V and 7 bases from J, the junction kept 4 bases outside the gene matches. The CDR3 spans 13 residues. Germline V gives CDR1 SQVTM, CDR2 ANQGSEA. This CDR3 reads CSVVGQGLNEQFF. The CDR3 DNA sequence: TGCAGCGTTGTGGGACAGGGGTTGAATGAGCAGTTCTTC.

The chain combines TRBV29-1 with TRBJ1-1; D is unclear. Trimming shortened V by 5 bases and J by 4 bases, and 14 bases separated the two germline ends. The CDR3 sequence is 13 residues long. The germline CDR1 and CDR2 sequences are SQVTM and ANQGSEA. The CDR3 region is CSVLAAPGTEAFF. The CDR3 DNA reads TGCAGCGTTCTGGCAGCCCCAGGCACTGAAGCTTTCTTT.

V is TRBV6-1 and J is TRBJ1-1; D gene ambiguous. V lost 3 bases and J 1 base, leaving 15 bases between the germline ends. Germline CDR1 reads MNHNS; CDR2 reads SASEGT. The CDR3 has 16 residues. This CDR3 is CASSDTSRSPNTEAFF. The CDR3 DNA reads TGTGCCAGCAGTGACACATCCCGAAGCCCGAACACTGAAGCTTTCTTT.

The gene calls are TRBV10-3 and TRBJ2-5; 9 bases are shared with TRBD2. The CDR3 is 16 residues long. Unmatched junction bases numbered 6, after V lost 0 bases and J lost 4 bases. Germline V gene data show CDR1 as ENHRY and CDR2 as SYGVKD. As DNA, the CDR3 is TGTGCCATCAGTGAGTCGAAAGGTAGCGGGGGAGAGACCCAGTACTTC. This sequence encodes CAISESKGSGGETQYF.

This clone was recorded a few times. The chain joins TRBV5-5 to TRBJ2-1, with 9 positions matching TRBD2. This CDR3 is 14 amino acids long. Losses at the gene ends were 1 base for V and 9 bases for J; bases not matched to a gene: 5. Per germline, CDR1 SGHKS and CDR2 YYEKEE (reference sequence). The CDR3 DNA follows: TGTGCCAGCAGCTTGAGCGGGGGGTTAATTGAGCAGTTCTTC. It specifies CASSLSGGLIEQFF. The variable domain in full, completed from reference TRBV5-5 and TRBJ2-1, reads DAGVTQSPTHLIKTRGQQVTLRCSPISGHKSVSWYQQVLGQGPQFIFQYYEKEERGRGNFPDRFSARQFPNYSSELNVNALLLGDSALYLCASSLSGGLIEQFFGPGTRLTVL.

The chain has TRBV9 and TRBJ2-3, with D possibly matching TRBD1 (6 bases). V was cut by 3 bases and J by 6 bases, with 14 bases left in between. This CDR3 has 14 amino acids. Germline assignment: CDR1 SGDLS and CDR2 YYNGEE. The CDR3 loop reads CASSGQGILDTQYF. CDR3 coding DNA: TGTGCCAGCAGCGGTCAGGGGATATTGGATACGCAGTATTTT.

The rearrangement uses TRBV9 and TRBJ1-1; 8 nucleotides align to TRBD1. Germline V lookup: CDR1 SGDLS, CDR2 YYNGEE. J gave up 0 bases and V 4 bases, and 5 bases lay outside the gene matches. The CDR3 runs 15 residues. The CDR3 coding sequence is TGTGCCAGCAGCCCGTACAGGGGGATGAACACTGAAGCTTTCTTT. Translated: CASSPYRGMNTEAFF.

A few counts support this clone. The chain employs TRBV7-8 and TRBJ1-5; D perhaps matches TRBD1 (5 bases). This CDR3 is 14 amino acids long. The V end was cut by 3 bases, the J end by 8 bases, with 14 bases between. Per germline, CDR1 SGHVS and CDR2 FQNEAQ. The CDR3 sequence is CASSFLEGSEPQHF. For the CDR3, the DNA is TGTGCCAGCAGCTTCCTCGAGGGGTCAGAGCCCCAGCATTTT.

The chain uses TRBV19 and TRBJ2-7; 9 bases agree with TRBD2. The germline V gene encodes CDR1 LNHDA and CDR2 SQIVND (reference sequence). V gave up 5 bases and J gave up 3 bases; unmatched junction bases: 5. This CDR3 is 14 amino acids long. In DNA form, the CDR3 reads TGTGCCAGTAGTCCAAGCGGGGGGCTCTACGAGCAGTACTTC. Its translation is CASSPSGGLYEQYF.

The genes are TRBV5-4 and TRBJ2-3, with D tentatively TRBD1 or TRBD2 (5 bases each). Germline V gene sequence: CDR1 SGHNT, CDR2 YYREEE (reference sequence). The V end lost 2 bases, the J end lost 10 bases, and 17 bases lay between the germline ends. This CDR3 region has 14 residues. CDR3 residues: CASSLSGPMAPQYF. Written as DNA, the CDR3 is TGTGCCAGCAGCTTATCGGGACCTATGGCGCCGCAGTATTTT.

The chain is built from TRBV27 and TRBJ2-1; D might be TRBD1 (5 bases). Germline CDR1 and CDR2: MNHEY and SMNVEV (reference sequence). The CDR3 covers 13 residues. V lost 6 bases and J 9 bases, leaving 15 bases between the germline ends. The chain's CDR3 is CASSTLGEGEQFF. CDR3 nucleotides: TGTGCCAGCAGCACCCTAGGGGAAGGTGAGCAGTTCTTC.

This clone was seen only a few times. The chain links TRBV29-1 to TRBJ1-2; D is unresolved. Germline V gives CDR1 SQVTM, CDR2 ANQGSEA. CDR3 size: 12 residues. Trimming left V 4 bases short and J 8 bases short, with 14 bases between. In DNA, the CDR3 is TGCAGCGTTGGAGAGGCGGCCTGGGGCTACACCTTC. It codes for CSVGEAAWGYTF.

This clone has only a few counts. This chain links TRBV27 with TRBJ2-2; TRBD2 agrees at 11 bases. The CDR3 has 15 residues. Per germline, CDR1 MNHEY and CDR2 SMNVEV (reference sequence). Unmatched junction bases numbered 3, after V lost 5 bases and J lost 4 bases. CDR3 sequence: CASSLAGGVTGELFF. DNA of the CDR3: TGTGCCAGCAGTCTAGCGGGGGGCGTCACCGGGGAGCTGTTTTTT.

The rearrangement joins TRBV6-6 to TRBJ2-7, with 8 bases lining up with TRBD2. CDR1 and CDR2 from the germline V gene are MNHNY and SVGAGI (reference sequence). V was clipped by 2 bases and J by 2 bases; unmatched bases: 8. The CDR3 spans 16 residues. CDR3 sequence (DNA): TGTGCCAGCAGTTACGATCGGCGGGGGGATACCTACGAGCAGTACTTC. This sequence encodes CASSYDRRGDTYEQYF.

This clone was observed a few times. The CDR3, as DNA: TGCGCCAGAAAGCCAAGCATTCGGGGATCCGGGGAGCTGTTTTTT. This translates into CARKPSIRGSGELFF. The chain combines TRBV4-1 with TRBJ2-2, with D perhaps TRBD2 (5 bases). Germline-derived CDR1 and CDR2 are MGHRA and YSYEKL. V shed 9 bases and J shed 6 bases, with 20 bases lying between them. The CDR3 extends over 15 amino acids.

The J gene is TRBJ1-1, the V gene TRBV6-5, with a weak D call TRBD1 (5 bases). Germline assignment: CDR1 MNHEY and CDR2 SVGAGI. V lost 2 bases and J lost 4, with 14 bases in between. The CDR3 length is 15 residues. The CDR3 spells CASSYGVGTITEAFF. DNA of the CDR3: TGTGCCAGCAGTTACGGAGTAGGGACGATCACTGAAGCTTTCTTT.

This clone was detected only a few times. J is TRBJ2-7 and V is TRBV30; TRBD2 is a possible D gene (5 bases). The CDR3 totals 13 residues. Germline loops: CDR1 GTSNPN, CDR2 SVGIG (reference sequence). V was shortened by 1 base and J by 0 bases, with 7 bases between the two germline ends. CDR3 sequence (DNA): TGTGCCTGGAGTGGGACTGCCTCCTACGAGCAGTACTTC. Its translation is CAWSGTASYEQYF.

The chain joins TRBV9 to TRBJ1-2, with D possibly matching TRBD1 (6 bases). The CDR3 sequence is 16 residues long. V was cut by 4 bases and J by 5 bases, with 21 bases left in between. Germline CDR1 is SGDLS and CDR2 is YYNGEE. CDR3 protein: CASSPETGSVPYGYTF. The CDR3 region has the DNA TGTGCCAGCAGCCCAGAAACAGGGAGCGTTCCGTATGGCTACACCTTC. The full variable domain, rest sourced from reference TRBV9 and TRBJ1-2, is DSGVTQTPKHLITATGQRVTLRCSPRSGDLSVYWYQQSLDQGLQFLIQYYNGEERAKGNILERFSAQQFPDLHSELNLSSLELGDSALYFCASSPETGSVPYGYTFGSGTRLTVV.